This T cell receptor beta chain was profiled in a study of cytomegalovirus exposure and HLA in healthy donors (dated by TCRdb to the late 2010s). Regarding the research as a whole: An earlier analysis of some 600 of the donors reported around 280 Gb of sequence data and 117 million unique TCR beta sequences obtained from some 200 million T cells. A handful of DR-DQ haplotypes were handled as single units for association and clustering because linkage in the cohort was strong. The genetic ancestry cluster associated with self-reported Caucasian donors included around four fifths of the 300 to 450 genotyped donors. The number of donors typed differed by locus, with 629-630 for A, B, C, DRB1 and DQB1, 522 for DQA1, under 610 for DPA1, and 472 for DPB1. Among some 400 genotyped donors of the cohort, an average of about 240,000 unique TCR beta nucleotide sequences was sequenced per donor, of which about 19% were non-productive. All discovery cohort repertoires had been generated on a single sequencing platform. In an earlier analysis of more than 550 of the donors, high-throughput TCR beta sequencing was used to judge whether each TCR beta V gene segment behaved as functional or pseudogenic. The study profiled the T cell repertoires of 666 subjects by immunosequencing and related them to cytomegalovirus serostatus. High-throughput TCR immunosequencing, statistical association of individual TCRs with disease status, and machine learning were combined to predict cytomegalovirus infection status. In addition to the first cohort of several hundred subjects, a separate validation cohort of 120 different subjects was used. The study aimed to test whether signatures of past pathogen exposure could be identified by cataloging public T cell receptors. Rather than drawing on any new phenotypic data, the later analysis identified candidate immune exposures from TCR beta sequences and the way those sequences occurred across donors. HLA typing included class I and class II loci at four-digit resolution. Donor age, sex, ethnicity and CMV serostatus were compiled alongside the repertoire data. A later analysis re-analyzed previously published TCR beta repertoires from 666 donors and added high-resolution HLA genotyping to study TCR occurrence patterns. Around 320 gigabases of sequencing data and tens of millions of unique TCR sequences were included in an early release covering around 650 HLA-typed donors. A later genetic analysis took genome-wide SNP genotypes for about 60% of the roughly 670 donors and used that subset as a discovery cohort.

Reading the germline V gene (reference sequence) gives CDR1 LNHNV and CDR2 YYDKDF. The V end gives up 0 bases and the J end 2 bases, leaving 1 base in the junction not matched to a gene. The CDR3 goes from the cysteine to the phenylalanine over 16 residues. The CDR3 DNA has 48 bases and is translated from base 1. What the study reported, not specific to this receptor: In a later analysis, HLA-associated TCR beta chains were found to be more clonally expanded and to have lower generation probabilities than equally common non-associated chains. Presence/absence analyses assumed roughly uniform sequencing depth across donors, an assumption that may not hold. A later analysis found that TCR association rates varied across HLA loci, with DRB1 alleles showing the most associated TCRs and HLA-C alleles the fewest. The authors suggested that the approach could potentially be extended to other disease states and immunological phenotypes. In a later genetic analysis, a missense DCLRE1C variant was associated with V-gene and J-gene trimming of TCR beta chains, and the association was replicated in an independent cohort. In a later analysis, about 17,000 TCR beta sequences were associated with specific HLA alleles at a false discovery rate of 0.05. Linkage disequilibrium might explain the correlated functional status among segregating V segments, but an unknown experimental factor could not be ruled out. In vitro tests confirmed that three of the cytomegalovirus-associated TCR beta chains recognize cytomegalovirus antigens. A cluster of highly shared sequence variants was judged likely to be a technical artifact of the sequencing pipeline. The 87-base-pair reads could not distinguish some IMGT-functional V segments, including TRBV6-2 and TRBV6-3, so those segments were excluded. CMV serostatus was the only immune exposure information available for the cohort. When HLA alleles, especially DR and DQ, strongly co-occurred, TCR associations were difficult to assign to individual alleles. In a later analysis, several top co-occurrence clusters were reported to appear linked to parvovirus B19, influenza, CMV and Epstein-Barr virus. Broadly in line with IMGT annotations, most TCR beta V segments showed up in productive rearrangements about 87% or about 30% of the time in an earlier analysis of several hundred of the donors. Only TCR beta chains were sequenced in this cohort, and the absence of alpha or paired-chain data limited detectable features. In both the original and validation cohorts, the classifier was reported to diagnose cytomegalovirus status with high specificity and sensitivity. The earlier analysis of some 540 of the donors excluded some 15 rarely observed V segments, including chromosome 9 orphons, because counts were too low. According to a later analysis, most CMV-associated TCR beta chains appeared to be HLA-restricted, and the HLA associations seemed to be driven largely by CMV exposure. Compared with the roughly 670-donor mean, donors in an Asian-associated ancestry cluster had fewer N-insertions in productive TCRs, according to a later genetic analysis. HLA typing was unavailable for some donors at each locus, so association tests used only the typed subset. A further reported finding was that TCR beta sequences accurately predicted the HLA-A and HLA-B alleles for most subjects in the first cohort. While some public TCRs were present in many individuals, most TCR sequences turned up only very rarely across donors. The study listed 164 TCR beta chains as associated with cytomegalovirus.

Library construction relied on the immunoSEQ multiplex PCR assay. For the multiplex PCR, a mixture combining 60 forward primers for TCR Vbeta segments and 13 reverse primers for TCR Jbeta segments was used. Amplification of the CDR3 region of rearranged TCR beta genes was performed with a multiplex PCR assay on genomic DNA. The amplified TCR beta libraries were sequenced on the Illumina HiSeq System as 87-base-pair reads. In the source study's methods: Across the 670 or so repertoires, a later analysis counted approximately 83 million unique TCR beta chains, 9.5 million to 13 million of which were shared by at least two donors. A nearest-neighbor algorithm error-corrected the raw reads and collapsed the reads into unique sequences, merging closely related sequences to remove PCR and sequencing errors. V, D and J gene segments were assigned by aligning CDR3 sequences to IMGT reference sequences. For a sequence to be retained, at least a six-nucleotide match to both a V gene segment and a J gene segment was required. Rearrangements were classified as productive when the CDR3 lacked stop codons and remained in frame with V and J, and all other rearrangements were classified as non-productive. CDR3 was defined by IMGT convention, running from the second conserved V-encoded cysteine to the conserved J-encoded phenylalanine. The earlier analysis of a few hundred of the donors excluded any sequence lacking an unambiguous match to a single V gene segment. An earlier analysis of a few hundred of the donors classified V segments as functional when productive rearrangements were above 56.7% and as segregating when the standard deviation between donors was above 5%. A statistical classification framework was built for diagnosing cytomegalovirus status from the catalog of TCR beta chain sequences. In a later analysis, V and J genes were assigned by comparing TCR nucleotide sequences against IMGT/GENE-DB human TR gene sequences. A later analysis assigned CDR3 sequences and most-parsimonious VDJ recombination scenarios with the TCRdist pipeline. In a later analysis, each TCR beta chain was defined by its CDR3 amino acid sequence together with its V-gene family, and reads without a unique V-gene family were excluded. In a later analysis, 500 to 650 highly shared, low-generation-probability nucleotide sequences were removed to address suspected cross-contamination and a sequencing artifact. In a later analysis, a clonal expansion index for each public chain was calculated from normalized within-repertoire ranks of inferred template counts. In a later analysis, generation probabilities were computed using a VDJ recombination model fitted to out-of-frame rearrangements, and the results were checked against IGoR. A later analysis scored TCR-TCR, TCR-HLA and TCR-CMV co-occurrence with hypergeometric tests, applying a repertoire-size bias correction to TCR pairs. False discovery rates were estimated in a later analysis by permuting HLA or CMV assignments 20 times. In a later analysis, co-occurring TCRs were grouped with DBSCAN, and TCRdist sequence similarity was added when clustering was performed within HLA-allele-positive subsets. Repertoires with fewer than 30,000 or more than 120,000 public chains, plus five repertoires with anomalous nucleotide sharing, were excluded from co-occurrence clustering. TCRdb retrieved this table from immuneACCESS and kept in-frame rearrangements only. Not all clones are present; in checked studies, unresolved V genes account for under half, and no reason is known for the remainder. V and J calls and clone size are those listed in that table; D and trimming were worked out from the DNA. In this sample the table shows under 150,000 clones, 80% of which occur a single time. The ten biggest clones cover roughly 3.5% of the sample.

This clone was counted only a few times. This clone's antigen is unknown. No base-level quality is on record; no much larger clone is a single base apart. The cohort comprised approximately 700 healthy bone marrow donors. At the time of sampling, every cohort member was nominally healthy, though immune exposures that went unrecorded were likely present. The donor was CMV seronegative and belonged to the group of under 400 seronegative cohort members. A peripheral blood sample was provided by each donor, and peripheral blood mononuclear cells were used for TCR beta sequencing. The Qiagen DNeasy Blood Extraction Kit was used to extract genomic DNA from the blood cell samples.

The chain is made from TRBV15 and TRBJ2-2, with TRBD1 identical over 9 junction bases. This TCR was recovered from a male donor in good health and CMV-seronegative. The specimen was PBMCs. In nucleotide form, the sequence is TGTGCCACCAGCAGAGAGGACAGGGGTAACACCGGGGAGCTGTTTTTT. It translates to CATSREDRGNTGELFF.